The 4 T cell receptor beta chains below all came from one sample that was sequenced in a study of early T cells in non-severe SARS-CoV-2 infection (dated by TCRdb to the early 2020s). Library creation used 5' RACE. Data came from a NextSeq 500. TCRdb took the public reads, trimmed them with fastp at Q25, ran MiXCR for clone calling and kept in-frame beta chains. When rows share a CDR3 protein, they turn into one entry using the most common DNA and genes. The sample has around 84,000 distinct CDR3 sequences on record, roughly a tenth of them singletons. The ten largest clones capture over 7% of the sample. The sequencing used whole blood, collected at baseline. These receptor sequences come from an adult who was a healthcare worker with PCR-confirmed SARS-CoV-2 infection or an uninfected control (not recorded which).

The chain is built from TRBV5-1 and TRBJ2-7; D is unclear. Trimming stripped 2 bases from V and 2 bases from J, with 11 bases between. Germline values: CDR1 SGHRS, CDR2 YFSETQ. This CDR3 contains 14 residues. For the CDR3, the DNA is TGCGCCAGCAGCTTCCTCGGCGGTACCTACGAGCAGTACTTC. Translating it yields CASSFLGGTYEQYF.

There are a few counts of this clonotype. The DNA for the CDR3 is TGTGCCAGCAGCCCCGGGAGTACCCACGAGCAGTACTTC. It encodes CASSPGSTHEQYF. This chain uses TRBV28 with TRBJ2-7, with D possibly being TRBD2 (6 bases). The V gene's germline CDR1 is MDHEN and CDR2 SYDVKM. This CDR3 is 13 amino acids long. V was cut by 6 bases and J by 5 bases, with 14 bases left in between.

This clonotype was seen at least ten times. J is TRBJ2-2 and V is TRBV28, with D perhaps matching TRBD2 (5 bases). CDR3 length: 13 amino acids. The V gene's germline CDR1 is MDHEN and CDR2 SYDVKM. V was trimmed by 11 bases and J by 0 bases, leaving 10 bases between them. This CDR3 reads CAGLSANTGELFF. The CDR3 DNA sequence: TGTGCCGGACTTAGCGCGAACACCGGGGAGCTGTTTTTT.

This rearrangement joins TRBV5-5 to TRBJ2-7; D not certain. Germline V gene sequence: CDR1 SGHKS, CDR2 YYEKEE (reference sequence). The CDR3 sequence is 15 residues long. V gave up 4 bases and J gave up 4 bases, with 18 bases separating them. CDR3: CASSPPSGVVYEQYF. CDR3 sequence (DNA): TGTGCCAGCAGCCCCCCAAGTGGGGTAGTATACGAGCAGTACTTC. Combining the CDR3 with reference TRBV5-5 and TRBJ2-7 gives the whole variable domain DAGVTQSPTHLIKTRGQQVTLRCSPISGHKSVSWYQQVLGQGPQFIFQYYEKEERGRGNFPDRFSARQFPNYSSELNVNALLLGDSALYLCASSPPSGVVYEQYFGPGTRLTVT.